The clone carrying this T cell receptor (beta chain) was recorded at least ten times. The data stem from a study of early T cells in non-severe SARS-CoV-2 infection. MiXCR, applied by TCRdb to the 5' RACE reads, yields one record per CDR3 protein. The data contain approximately 110,000 distinct CDR3 sequences, approximately 15% of them singletons. Looked up from germline, CDR1 is SQVTM and CDR2 is ANQGSEA. Trimming left V 6 bases short and J 1 base short, with 7 bases between. This CDR3 region has 11 residues. This TCR was recovered from an adult who was a healthcare worker with PCR-confirmed SARS-CoV-2 infection or an uninfected control (not recorded which). Sequenced sample: whole blood. The chain combines TRBV29-1 with TRBJ2-7, with D possibly matching TRBD1 (6 bases). CDR3 DNA sequence: TGCAGCGTCGGACAGTCCTACGAGCAGTACTTC. It translates to CSVGQSYEQYF.